This TCR beta chain was sequenced for a study of blood T cell repertoires in COVID-19. For the study at large: Collection of acute and convalescent COVID-19 samples took place in the United States, Italy and Spain. From T cells, B-cell-depleted T cells, or PBMCs came the material, which was cDNA or gDNA.

Germline values: CDR1 SGHKS, CDR2 YYEKEE (reference sequence). The CDR3 covers 14 residues. The V gene lost 4 bases and the J gene lost 4 bases, with 12 bases spanning the gap. Everyone who took part was roughly 18 to 89 years old, and they came from 24 US areas. Source study methods: Amplification from reference gene primers served as the basis for estimated nucleated cell counts. Method: immunoSEQ multiplex PCR; TCRdb's copy keeps in-frame clones and lacks some. V and J calls and clone size are as listed in that table; D and trimming were resolved from the DNA. The sample yields approximately 440,000 clones, approximately 90% seen once.

Sequenced material: PBMCs or T cells enriched from blood (not recorded which). The chain carries TRBV5-5 and TRBJ2-1; tentative D call: TRBD1 (5 bases). The TCR originated in a woman under 30 who had recovered from COVID-19. CDR3: CASSPQGDYNEQFF. The CDR3 DNA reads TGTGCCAGCAGCCCTCAAGGGGATTACAATGAGCAGTTCTTC.